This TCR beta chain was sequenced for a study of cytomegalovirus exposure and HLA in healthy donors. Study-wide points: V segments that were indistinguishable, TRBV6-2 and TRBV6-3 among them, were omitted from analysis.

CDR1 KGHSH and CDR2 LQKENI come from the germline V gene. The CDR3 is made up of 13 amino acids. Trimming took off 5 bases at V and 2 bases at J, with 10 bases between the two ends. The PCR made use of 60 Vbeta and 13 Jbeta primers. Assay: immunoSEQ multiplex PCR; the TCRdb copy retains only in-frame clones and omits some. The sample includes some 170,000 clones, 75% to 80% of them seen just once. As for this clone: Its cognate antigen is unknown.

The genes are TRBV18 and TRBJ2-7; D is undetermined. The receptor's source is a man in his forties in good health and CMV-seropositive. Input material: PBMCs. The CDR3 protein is CASSASETYEQYF. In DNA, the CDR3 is TGTGCCAGCTCAGCATCGGAGACCTACGAGCAGTACTTC.